The 15 T cell receptor beta chains below come from one sample, sequenced in a study of blood T cell repertoires in COVID-19. Here immunoSEQ multiplex PCR was the method, and the copy in TCRdb shows in-frame clones only, minus some. Of under 55,000 clones listed, about 85% are singletons. The sample was peripheral blood. These receptors originate from a human donor in a cohort sampled during active COVID-19.

The sample holds a few counts of this clone. The V call is TRBV27, the J call TRBJ1-1, with D tentatively TRBD1 (5 bases). Germline-derived CDR1 and CDR2 are MNHEY and SMNVEV (reference sequence). V was shortened by 3 bases and J by 11 bases, with 16 bases between the two germline ends. The CDR3 contains 13 residues. The CDR3 loop is CASSLEGPAFAFF. Written as DNA, the CDR3 is TGTGCCAGCAGTTTGGAGGGGCCAGCGTTTGCTTTCTTT.

This clone was counted a single time. The V and J genes are TRBV7-3 and TRBJ2-5, with 10 bases aligning to TRBD1. The J segment lost 4 bases and the V segment lost 2 bases, leaving 4 bases of the junction unmatched. Germline V gives CDR1 SGHTA, CDR2 FQGTGA. The CDR3 is made up of 15 amino acids. The CDR3 DNA is TGTGCCAGCAGCTTAGGGGGACAGGGGACAGAGACCCAGTACTTC. The encoded protein is CASSLGGQGTETQYF. Variable domain in full (rest from reference TRBV7-3 and TRBJ2-5): GAGVSQTPSNKVTEKGKYVELRCDPISGHTALYWYRQSLGQGPEFLIYFQGTGAADDSGLPNDRFFAVRPEGSVSTLKIQRTERGDSAVYLCASSLGGQGTETQYFGPGTRLLVL.

V is TRBV5-6 and J is TRBJ2-3; 11 nucleotides match TRBD2. This CDR3 is built from 15 residues. Per germline, CDR1 SGHDT and CDR2 YYEEEE. V gave up 6 bases and J gave up 0 bases; unmatched junction bases: 3. CDR3 in amino acids: CASNLAGGSTDTQYF. The CDR3 nucleotides are TGTGCCAGCAACCTAGCGGGGGGAAGCACAGATACGCAGTATTTT.

The V call is TRBV28, the J call TRBJ2-7; a weak D match, TRBD1 (6 bases). This CDR3 is built from 16 residues. Germline V CDR1 and CDR2: MDHEN, SYDVKM. V was trimmed by 8 bases and J by 0 bases, leaving 20 bases between them. The CDR3 sequence is CASRTARTASSYEQYF. The CDR3 nucleotides read TGTGCCAGCCGTACCGCCCGGACAGCAAGCTCCTACGAGCAGTACTTC. Full variable domain (rest looked up from reference TRBV28 and TRBJ2-7): DVKVTQSSRYLVKRTGEKVFLECVQDMDHENMFWYRQDPGLGLRLIYFSYDVKMKEKGDIPEGYSVSREKKERFSLILESASTNQTSMYLCASRTARTASSYEQYFGPGTRLTVT.

This chain uses TRBV7-9 with TRBJ1-6, with TRBD1 as a possible D gene (6 bases). The germline gives CDR1 SEHNR, CDR2 FQNEAQ (reference sequence). The length of the CDR3 is 15 residues. Trimming removed 1 base at V and 3 bases at J, with 7 bases between. This CDR3 is CASSLVGGYNSPLHF. CDR3 DNA: TGTGCCAGCAGCTTAGTAGGGGGCTATAATTCACCCCTCCACTTT.

The chain joins TRBV3-1 (or the pseudogene TRBV3-2) to TRBJ1-1, with TRBD1 matching 11 bases. Germline V lookup: CDR1 LGHDT, CDR2 YNNKEL (reference sequence). CDR3 length: 17 amino acids. The J segment lost 1 base and the V segment lost 6 bases, leaving 10 bases of the junction unmatched. The CDR3 protein is CASSPVGQGAKNTEAFF. The CDR3, as DNA: TGTGCCAGCAGTCCCGTCGGACAGGGGGCAAAGAACACTGAAGCTTTCTTT.

The V and J genes are TRBV5-6 and TRBJ1-2; D perhaps matches TRBD1 (6 bases). Trimming removed 5 bases from V and 5 bases from J, with 13 bases in between. Germline V lookup: CDR1 SGHDT, CDR2 YYEEEE. The CDR3 consists of 13 residues. This CDR3 is CASSNTGSYGYTF. The CDR3 DNA is TGTGCCAGCAGTAACACAGGGTCGTATGGCTACACCTTC.

V gene TRBV7-2 combines with J gene TRBJ2-1, with 9 bases lining up with TRBD2. Trimming at V came to 5 bases and at J to 6 bases, leaving 8 bases not matched to a gene. The CDR3 is made up of 15 amino acids. Germline lookup yields CDR1 SGHTA and CDR2 FQGNSA. The CDR3 DNA is TGTGCCAGCAGCCCTGGGGCGGGAGGGGTCAATGAGCAGTTCTTC. This codes for CASSPGAGGVNEQFF.

The gene calls are TRBV2 and TRBJ2-1, with D perhaps TRBD1 (5 bases). Germline values: CDR1 SNHLY, CDR2 FYNNEI. CDR3 length: 13 residues. With 5 bases removed from V and 7 bases from J, the gap between germline ends came to 12 bases. Here the CDR3 DNA reads TGTGCCAGCAGTAGGGGCCGTATAAATGAGCAGTTCTTC. Protein: CASSRGRINEQFF.

This chain links TRBV11-3 with TRBJ2-3; TRBD2 matches at 12 bases. The J segment lost 4 bases and the V segment lost 5 bases, leaving 7 bases of the junction unmatched. Germline V gene sequence: CDR1 SGHNT, CDR2 YENEEA. The CDR3 extends over 16 amino acids. CDR3: CASSHRLAGVPDTQYF. The DNA for the CDR3 is TGTGCCAGCAGCCATCGACTAGCGGGGGTCCCAGATACGCAGTATTTT.

V is TRBV24-1 and J is TRBJ1-1; possibly TRBD1 for D (5 bases). Deletions cut 0 bases from V and 3 bases from J, with 10 bases between. Germline CDR1 is KGHDR and CDR2 is SFDVKD. The CDR3 has 15 residues. The CDR3 reads CATSDLAGGYTEAFF. The CDR3, as DNA: TGTGCCACCAGTGATTTGGCGGGGGGATACACTGAAGCTTTCTTT.

The CDR3 sequence is CASSRPTSTQYF. CDR3 DNA sequence: TGTGCCAGCAGTCGTCCAACTAGTACGCAGTATTTT. The chain links TRBV6-2 or TRBV6-3 to TRBJ2-3, with TRBD2 as a possible D gene (5 bases). The CDR3 has 12 amino acids. V was clipped by 5 bases and J by 8 bases, with 11 bases between them. Germline assignment: CDR1 MNHEY and CDR2 SVGEGT.

The chain combines TRBV7-2 with TRBJ1-4, with D possibly being TRBD1 (5 bases). Germline lookup yields CDR1 SGHTA and CDR2 FQGNSA. Trimming took 1 base from V and 0 from J, leaving 6 bases between them. The CDR3 sequence is 15 residues long. The CDR3 bases are TGTGCCAGCAGCTTAGTAGGGGCAACTAATGAAAAACTGTTTTTT. It codes for CASSLVGATNEKLFF.

The DNA for the CDR3 is TGCAGCGTCATATGGAAAGGGGCGCCCGAGCAGTACTTC. It yields the protein CSVIWKGAPEQYF. This chain connects TRBV29-1 to TRBJ2-7; the D gene is possibly TRBD1 (5 bases). CDR3 length: 13 amino acids. V shed 6 bases and J shed 6 bases, with 18 bases lying between them. Germline V gives CDR1 SQVTM, CDR2 ANQGSEA.

The chain couples TRBV28 to TRBJ2-1; D uncertain. Germline V gene lookup returns CDR1 MDHEN and CDR2 SYDVKM. Trimming shortened V by 2 bases and J by 5 bases, and 7 bases separated the two germline ends. CDR3 length equals 13 residues. CDR3 sequence: CASSLTFNNEQFF. Written as DNA, the CDR3 is TGTGCCAGCAGTTTAACATTTAACAATGAGCAGTTCTTC.